A single sample gave rise to the 21 T cell receptor beta chains below, sequenced in a study of early T cells in non-severe SARS-CoV-2 infection. Each CDR3 protein is one row after TCRdb ran MiXCR on the 5' RACE reads. The sample has tens of thousands of distinct CDR3 sequences; 4% to 5.5% are singletons. Sequencing was performed on whole blood. The receptor set was obtained from an adult who was a healthcare worker with PCR-confirmed SARS-CoV-2 infection or an uninfected control (not recorded which).

In its sample, this clonotype was seen many times. The chain combines TRBV10-2 with TRBJ2-5; TRBD1 matches 7 bases. The CDR3 is 14 amino acids. The V and J ends lost 8 bases and 1 base, in that order; junction bases with no gene match: 7. Germline V CDR1 and CDR2: WSHSY, SAAADI. The CDR3 sequence: CASGDSRSQETQYF. CDR3 nucleotide sequence: TGCGCCAGCGGGGACAGCCGCTCCCAAGAGACCCAGTACTTC.

This clonotype has ten or more counts. The DNA for the CDR3 is TGTGCCAGCAGCCCGGGACTGCTCAATGAGCAGTTCTTC. Amino acid sequence: CASSPGLLNEQFF. The rearrangement links TRBV5-5 to TRBJ2-1, with D tentatively TRBD2 (6 bases). The CDR3 is 13 amino acids. Germline-derived CDR1 and CDR2 are SGHKS and YYEKEE (reference sequence). Trimming removed 4 bases from V and 6 bases from J, with 11 bases in between.

This clonotype was counted at least ten times. The V gene is TRBV28, the J gene TRBJ2-7, with 11 bases matching TRBD1. V was pared by 4 bases and J by 2 bases, with 4 bases of the junction left unmatched. Germline V gene sequence: CDR1 MDHEN, CDR2 SYDVKM. The CDR3 covers 15 residues. CDR3 loop: CASSSSGQGAYEQYF. The CDR3 nucleotides read TGTGCCAGCAGTTCGTCGGGACAGGGGGCCTACGAGCAGTACTTC.

This clonotype was recorded at least ten times. The chain uses TRBV19 and TRBJ2-4; D remains ambiguous. Per the germline V gene, CDR1 is LNHDA and CDR2 is SQIVND (reference sequence). The CDR3 runs 13 residues. V was shortened by 6 bases and J by 0 bases, with 6 bases between the two germline ends. The DNA for the CDR3 is TGTGCCAGTAGCGGCCTAGCCAAAAACATTCAGTACTTC. This sequence encodes CASSGLAKNIQYF.

In its sample, this clonotype was seen many times. This CDR3 reads CASSVGTDTQYF. As DNA, the CDR3 is TGTGCCAGCAGCGTAGGGACAGATACGCAGTATTTT. This chain uses TRBV9 with TRBJ2-3; no clear D. Germline CDR1 and CDR2: SGDLS and YYNGEE. This CDR3 region has 12 residues. With 0 bases removed from V and 3 bases from J, the gap between germline ends came to 2 bases.

The sample holds a few counts of this clonotype. The chain recombines TRBV7-9 with TRBJ2-7, with 11 bases fitting TRBD1. There are 16 residues in the CDR3. The V segment lost 5 bases and the J segment 0 bases; nucleotides outside the gene matches: 6. Per germline, CDR1 SEHNR and CDR2 FQNEAQ (reference sequence). CDR3 DNA sequence: TGTGCCAGCAGCCAGGGACAGGGGGTCAGCTCCTACGAGCAGTACTTC. Encoded protein: CASSQGQGVSSYEQYF.

This clonotype was found many times. V usage is TRBV5-1 and J usage is TRBJ2-7; D might be TRBD1 or TRBD2, each matching 7 bases. The germline CDR1 and CDR2 sequences are SGHRS and YFSETQ. This CDR3 has 16 amino acids. V lost 0 bases, J lost 5 bases, and 18 bases lay in between. Written as DNA, the CDR3 is TGCGCCAGCAGCTTGGTGGGAGGGGGCTCAGAAAACGAGCAGTACTTC. Translating it yields CASSLVGGGSENEQYF.

In this sample, this clonotype turned up many times. V usage is TRBV11-2 and J usage is TRBJ2-2; D may be TRBD1 (6 bases). Per germline, CDR1 SGHAT and CDR2 FQNNGV. This CDR3 spans 15 amino acids. V shed 1 base and J shed 5 bases, with 11 bases lying between them. DNA for the CDR3: TGTGCCAGCAGCTTAGTCGGACAGAGAACCGGGGAGCTGTTTTTT. This encodes CASSLVGQRTGELFF.

The CDR3 nucleotides read TGTGCCAGCAGACTGACTACCTACGAGCAGTACTTC. Protein product: CASRLTTYEQYF. The J gene is TRBJ2-7, the V gene TRBV2, with D possibly matching TRBD2 (5 bases). The V gene lost 6 bases and the J gene lost 2 bases, with 8 bases spanning the gap. Germline V gene data show CDR1 as SNHLY and CDR2 as FYNNEI. This CDR3 spans 12 amino acids.

This clonotype was detected ten times or more. J is TRBJ1-5 and V is TRBV15; TRBD1 agrees at 7 bases. The V segment lost 5 bases and the J segment 5 bases; nucleotides outside the gene matches: 3. Germline-derived CDR1 and CDR2 are LNHNV and YYDKDF (reference sequence). The CDR3 extends over 13 amino acids. The CDR3 reads CATSVTGDQPQHF. CDR3 nucleotides: TGTGCCACCAGCGTAACAGGGGATCAGCCCCAGCATTTT.

The DNA of the CDR3 is TGTGCCAGCAATAGCGGGAGTGAAGAGCAGTACTTC. It is translated as CASNSGSEEQYF. This sequence joins TRBV28 and TRBJ2-7, with 9 bases aligning to TRBD2. The V gene's germline CDR1 is MDHEN and CDR2 SYDVKM. J gave up 7 bases and V 7 bases, and 5 bases lay outside the gene matches. CDR3 length equals 12 residues.

J is TRBJ1-2 and V is TRBV7-2; possibly TRBD1 for D (6 bases). The CDR3 runs to 16 residues. The germline V gene encodes CDR1 SGHTA and CDR2 FQGNSA. V dropped 2 bases and J dropped 8 bases, with 21 bases sitting between them. As DNA, the CDR3 is TGTGCCAGCAGCTTATTTGCTCTCGTGGGGGGCGGAGGCTACACCTTC. Translation: CASSLFALVGGGGYTF.

This clonotype was found many times. The CDR3 protein is CASSLGQVSGNTIYF. DNA for the CDR3: TGCGCCAGCAGCCTGGGACAGGTTTCTGGAAACACCATATATTTT. The rearrangement links TRBV5-1 to TRBJ1-3; 8 bases align to TRBD1. J was trimmed by 1 base and V by 4 bases; bases with no gene match: 4. The CDR3 is 15 residues long. CDR1 SGHRS and CDR2 YFSETQ come from the germline V gene.

There are many counts of this clonotype. The gene calls are TRBV7-6 and TRBJ2-5; 7 nucleotides match TRBD2. CDR1 SGHVS and CDR2 FNYEAQ come from the germline V gene. Trimming removed 6 bases from V and 5 bases from J; junction bases left unmatched: 12. The CDR3 loop spans 15 amino acids. The CDR3 coding sequence is TGTGCCAGCAGAACGGCTAGCGGACCAAGGGAGACCCAGTACTTC. It codes for CASRTASGPRETQYF. Using reference TRBV7-6 and TRBJ2-5 for the parts outside the CDR3, the full variable domain is GAGVSQSPRYKVTKRGQDVALRCDPISGHVSLYWYRQALGQGPEFLTYFNYEAQQDKSGLPNDRFSAERPEGSISTLTIQRTEQRDSAMYRCASRTASGPRETQYFGPGTRLLVL.

Within the sample, this clonotype is medium-sized. The chain uses TRBV5-1 and TRBJ2-2; possibly TRBD1 for D (5 bases). V dropped 1 base and J dropped 2 bases, with 9 bases sitting between them. The CDR3 totals 15 residues. Germline V gives CDR1 SGHRS, CDR2 YFSETQ. The CDR3 DNA reads TGCGCCAGCAGCTTGACAGGCCTTAACACCGGGGAGCTGTTTTTT. It codes for CASSLTGLNTGELFF.

In this sample, this clonotype turned up a few times. The chain recombines TRBV24-1 with TRBJ2-7; 8 bases match TRBD2. The CDR3 length is 16 residues. Germline CDR1 KGHDR, CDR2 SFDVKD. The V gene end was trimmed by 1 base and the J gene end by 5 bases; junction bases not matched to a gene: 9. The CDR3 here is CATSDFPTGGLDEQYF. In DNA, the CDR3 is TGTGCCACCAGTGATTTTCCAACGGGGGGGCTAGACGAGCAGTACTTC.

This clonotype was counted many times. The V call is TRBV2, the J call TRBJ2-7, with D uncertain. This CDR3 has 14 amino acids. Between the trimmed V and J ends, which lost 2 bases and 2 bases, there was a span of 10 bases. Germline CDR1 and CDR2: SNHLY and FYNNEI. CDR3 region: CASSEFGQAYEQYF. The CDR3 nucleotides read TGTGCCAGCAGTGAATTCGGCCAGGCCTACGAGCAGTACTTC. The full variable domain, with the rest looked up from reference TRBV2 and TRBJ2-7, is EPEVTQTPSHQVTQMGQEVILRCVPISNHLYFYWYRQILGQKVEFLVSFYNNEISEKSEIFDDQFSVERPDGSNFTLKIRSTKLEDSAMYFCASSEFGQAYEQYFGPGTRLTVT.

The table lists this clonotype with many counts. This rearrangement joins TRBV29-1 to TRBJ1-2; unclear D gene. V was shortened by 6 bases and J by 2 bases, with 7 bases between the two germline ends. The length of the CDR3 is 11 residues. Germline V gives CDR1 SQVTM, CDR2 ANQGSEA. The CDR3 nucleotides are TGCAGCGTGGACGGAAACTATGGCTACACCTTC. Translated, it gives CSVDGNYGYTF. The full variable domain, with the rest looked up from reference TRBV29-1 and TRBJ1-2, is SAVISQKPSRDICQRGTSLTIQCQVDSQVTMMFWYRQQPGQSLTLIATANQGSEATYESGFVIDKFPISRPNLTFSTLTVSNMSPEDSSIYLCSVDGNYGYTFGSGTRLTVV.

In its sample, this clonotype was seen a few times. The rearrangement uses TRBV7-2 and TRBJ2-5, with D possibly being TRBD2 (6 bases). V was clipped by 7 bases and J by 2 bases, with 17 bases between them. This CDR3 has 15 residues. CDR1 and CDR2 from the germline V gene are SGHTA and FQGNSA. Here the CDR3 DNA reads TGTGCCAGCAACCGACAACTGGGGGGACAAGAGACCCAGTACTTC. The encoded protein is CASNRQLGGQETQYF. The full variable domain, completed using reference TRBV7-2 and TRBJ2-5, is GAGVSQSPSNKVTEKGKDVELRCDPISGHTALYWYRQSLGQGLEFLIYFQGNSAPDKSGLPSDRFSAERTGGSVSTLTIQRTQQEDSAVYLCASNRQLGGQETQYFGPGTRLLVL.

This clonotype occurred many times. The chain is built from TRBV11-2 and TRBJ2-7, with D hard to call. The CDR3 has 13 residues. Germline CDR1 and CDR2: SGHAT and FQNNGV. V dropped 1 base and J dropped 4 bases, with 8 bases sitting between them. CDR3 sequence reads: CASSLGHLYEQYF. The DNA for the CDR3 is TGTGCCAGCAGCTTAGGACACCTTTACGAGCAGTACTTC.

This clonotype showed up many times. The chain is built from TRBV11-2 and TRBJ2-2; D may match TRBD1 or TRBD2 (7 bases each). V shed 1 base and J shed 3 bases, with 12 bases lying between them. CDR1 is SGHAT, CDR2 FQNNGV, per germline. The CDR3 length is 16 residues. CDR3 region: CASSLVTGRDTGELFF. CDR3 in DNA: TGTGCCAGCAGCTTAGTGACAGGGAGGGACACCGGGGAGCTGTTTTTT.